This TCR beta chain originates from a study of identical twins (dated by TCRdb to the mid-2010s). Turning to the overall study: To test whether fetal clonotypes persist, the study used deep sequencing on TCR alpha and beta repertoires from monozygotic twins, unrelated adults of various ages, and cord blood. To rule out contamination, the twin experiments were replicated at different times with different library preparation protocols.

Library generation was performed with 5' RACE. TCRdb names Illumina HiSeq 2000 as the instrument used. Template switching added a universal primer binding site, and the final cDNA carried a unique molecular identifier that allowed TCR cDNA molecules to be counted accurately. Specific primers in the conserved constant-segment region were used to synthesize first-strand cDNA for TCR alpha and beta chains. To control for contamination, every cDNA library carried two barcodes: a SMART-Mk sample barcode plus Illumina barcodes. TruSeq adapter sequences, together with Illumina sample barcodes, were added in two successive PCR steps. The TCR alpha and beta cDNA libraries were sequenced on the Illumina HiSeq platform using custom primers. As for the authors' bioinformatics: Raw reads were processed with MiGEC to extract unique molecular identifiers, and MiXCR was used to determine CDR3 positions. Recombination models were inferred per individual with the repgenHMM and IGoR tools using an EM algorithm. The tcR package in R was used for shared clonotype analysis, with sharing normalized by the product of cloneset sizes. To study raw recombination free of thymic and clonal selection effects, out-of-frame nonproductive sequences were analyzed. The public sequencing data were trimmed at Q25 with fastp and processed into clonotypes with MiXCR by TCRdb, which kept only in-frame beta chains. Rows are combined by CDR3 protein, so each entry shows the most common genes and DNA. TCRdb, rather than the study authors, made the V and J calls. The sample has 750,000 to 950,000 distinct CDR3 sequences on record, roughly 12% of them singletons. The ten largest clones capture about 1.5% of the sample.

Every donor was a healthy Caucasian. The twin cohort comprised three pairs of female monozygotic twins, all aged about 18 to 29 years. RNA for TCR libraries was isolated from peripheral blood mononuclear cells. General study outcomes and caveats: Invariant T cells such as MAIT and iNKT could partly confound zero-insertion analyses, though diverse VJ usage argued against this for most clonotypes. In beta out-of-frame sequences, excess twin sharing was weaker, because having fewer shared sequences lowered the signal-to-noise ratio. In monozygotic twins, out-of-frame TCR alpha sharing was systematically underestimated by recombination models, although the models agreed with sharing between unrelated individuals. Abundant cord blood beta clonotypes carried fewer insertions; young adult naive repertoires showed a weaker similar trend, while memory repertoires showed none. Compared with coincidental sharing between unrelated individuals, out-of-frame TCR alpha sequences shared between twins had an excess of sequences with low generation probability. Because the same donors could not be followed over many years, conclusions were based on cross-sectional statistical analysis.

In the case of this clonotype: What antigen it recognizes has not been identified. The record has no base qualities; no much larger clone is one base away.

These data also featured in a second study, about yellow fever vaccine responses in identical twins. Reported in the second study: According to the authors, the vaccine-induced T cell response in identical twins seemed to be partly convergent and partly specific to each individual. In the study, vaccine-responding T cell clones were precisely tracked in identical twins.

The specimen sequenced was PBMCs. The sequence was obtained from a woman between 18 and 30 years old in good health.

CDR3 region: CASRGPGLAGVGEQFF. The sequenced DNA: TGTGCCAGCAGGGGGCCCGGGCTAGCGGGAGTCGGTGAGCAGTTCTTC. The V gene is TRBV12-3 or TRBV12-4 and the J gene is TRBJ2-1, with 10 middle bases fitting TRBD2. Trimming removed 6 bases from V and 9 bases from J; the gene matches leave 14 bases unexplained. Taken from cysteine to phenylalanine, the CDR3 has 16 residues. Only CDR3 DNA is held: 48 bases, read in frame from base 1.